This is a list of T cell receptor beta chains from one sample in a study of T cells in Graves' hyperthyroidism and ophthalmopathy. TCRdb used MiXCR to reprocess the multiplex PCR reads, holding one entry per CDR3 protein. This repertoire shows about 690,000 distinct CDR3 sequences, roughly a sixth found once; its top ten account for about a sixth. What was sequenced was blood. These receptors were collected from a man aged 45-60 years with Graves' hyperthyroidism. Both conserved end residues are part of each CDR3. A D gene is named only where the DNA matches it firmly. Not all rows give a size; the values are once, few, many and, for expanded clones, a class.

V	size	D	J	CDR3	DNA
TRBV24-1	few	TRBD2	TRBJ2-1	CATSEPLAGGPINEQFF	TGTGCCACCAGTGAACCTTTAGCGGGAGGGCCCATCAATGAGCAGTTCTTC
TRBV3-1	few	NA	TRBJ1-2	CASSQAGGRGGGYGYTF	TGTGCCAGCAGCCAAGCGGGCGGTAGGGGCGGCGGCTATGGCTACACCTTC
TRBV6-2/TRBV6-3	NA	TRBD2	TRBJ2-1	CASSYSSGLAAFSYNEQFF	TGTGCCAGCAGTTACTCGAGTGGACTAGCGGCTTTCTCCTACAATGAGCAGTTCTTC
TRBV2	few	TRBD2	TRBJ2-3	CASSETSGRAGTDTQYF	TGTGCCAGCAGTGAGACTAGCGGGAGGGCCGGAACAGATACGCAGTATTTT
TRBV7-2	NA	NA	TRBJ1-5	CASSSFGRGDNQPQHF	TGTGCCAGCAGCTCCTTTGGCAGGGGAGATAATCAGCCCCAGCATTTT
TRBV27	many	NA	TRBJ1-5	CASSLSVISNQPQHF	TGTGCCAGCAGTTTATCGGTGATTAGCAATCAGCCCCAGCATTTT
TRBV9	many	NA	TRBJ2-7	CASSVGRGSSYEQYF	TGTGCCAGCAGCGTAGGGAGGGGAAGCTCCTACGAGCAGTACTTC
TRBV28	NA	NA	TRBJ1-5	CASSLRPGGGPQHF	TGTGCCAGCAGTTTACGCCCGGGCGGTGGGCCCCAGCATTTT
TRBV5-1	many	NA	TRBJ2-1	CASSGVEDLNNEQFF	TGCGCCAGCAGCGGCGTCGAGGACCTGAACAATGAGCAGTTCTTC
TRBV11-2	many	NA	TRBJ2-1	CASSLDLPGYNEQFF	TGTGCCAGCAGCTTAGATCTGCCAGGGTACAATGAGCAGTTCTTC
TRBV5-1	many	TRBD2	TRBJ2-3	CASSLDATSGAHTQYF	TGCGCCAGCAGCTTGGATGCGACTAGCGGGGCCCATACGCAGTATTTT
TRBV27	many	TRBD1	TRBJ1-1	CASSLGTATEAFF	TGTGCCAGCAGTTTAGGGACAGCTACTGAAGCTTTCTTT
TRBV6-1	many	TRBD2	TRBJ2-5	CASSGGANQETQYF	TGTGCCAGCTCGGGGGGGGCAAACCAAGAGACCCAGTACTTC
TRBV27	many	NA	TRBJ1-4	CASKLTRGSNEKLFF	TGTGCCAGCAAGCTCACCAGGGGATCCAATGAAAAACTGTTTTTT
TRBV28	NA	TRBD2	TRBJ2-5	CASRSSGRGQETQYF	TGTGCCAGCAGGAGTAGCGGGAGGGGGCAAGAGACCCAGTACTTC
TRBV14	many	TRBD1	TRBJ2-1	CASSLPGTGYNEQFF	TGTGCCAGCAGCTTACCCGGGACAGGCTACAATGAGCAGTTCTTC
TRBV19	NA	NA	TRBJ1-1	CASSIGAATNTEAFF	TGTGCCAGTAGTATAGGAGCGGCTACGAACACTGAAGCTTTCTTT
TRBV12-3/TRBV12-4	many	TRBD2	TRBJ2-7	CASKLTSGGNEQYF	TGTGCCAGCAAGCTGACTAGCGGAGGAAACGAGCAGTACTTC
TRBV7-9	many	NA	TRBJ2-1	CASSSPGSRHEQFF	TGTGCCAGCAGCTCTCCGGGATCACGACATGAGCAGTTCTTC